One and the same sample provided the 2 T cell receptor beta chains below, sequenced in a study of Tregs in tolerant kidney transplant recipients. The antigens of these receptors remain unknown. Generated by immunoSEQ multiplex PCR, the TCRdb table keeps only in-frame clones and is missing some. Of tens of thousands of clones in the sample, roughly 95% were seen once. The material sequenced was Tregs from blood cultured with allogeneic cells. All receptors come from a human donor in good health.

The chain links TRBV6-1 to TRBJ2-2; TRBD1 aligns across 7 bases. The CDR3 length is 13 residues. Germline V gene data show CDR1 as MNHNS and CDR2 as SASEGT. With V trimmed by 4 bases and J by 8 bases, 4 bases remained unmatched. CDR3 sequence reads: CASSVDRVGELFF. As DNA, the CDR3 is TGTGCCAGCAGTGTCGACAGGGTTGGGGAGCTGTTTTTT.

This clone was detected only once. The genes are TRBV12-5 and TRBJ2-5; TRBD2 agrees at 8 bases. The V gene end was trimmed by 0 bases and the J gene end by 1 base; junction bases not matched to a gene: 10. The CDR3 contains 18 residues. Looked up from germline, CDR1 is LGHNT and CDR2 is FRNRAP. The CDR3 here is CASGLVRGLAGLQETQYF. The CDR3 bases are TGTGCTAGTGGTTTGGTAAGGGGTTTAGCGGGGCTCCAAGAGACCCAGTACTTC. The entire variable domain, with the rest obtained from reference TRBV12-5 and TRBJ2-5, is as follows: DARVTQTPRHKVTEMGQEVTMRCQPILGHNTVFWYRQTMMQGLELLAYFRNRAPLDDSGMPKDRFSAEMPDATLATLKIQPSEPRDSAVYFCASGLVRGLAGLQETQYFGPGTRLLVL.